The 9 T cell receptor beta chains in this list originate from one sample, sequenced in a study of blood T cell repertoires in COVID-19. Here immunoSEQ multiplex PCR was the method, and the copy in TCRdb shows in-frame clones only, minus some. The profile shows some 120,000 clones, around 76% of them singletons. Sequenced material: peripheral blood. The receptors were gathered from an older man with COVID-19, enrolled during active disease.

J is TRBJ1-4 and V is TRBV7-8; 8 bases fit TRBD1. Unmatched junction bases numbered 3, after V lost 2 bases and J lost 7 bases. The CDR3 spans 14 residues. CDR1 is SGHVS and CDR2 is FQNEAQ in the germline V gene. Here the CDR3 reads CASSLTGQGEKLFF. The CDR3 DNA follows: TGTGCCAGCAGCTTAACAGGACAGGGTGAAAAACTGTTTTTT. Looking up the rest from reference TRBV7-8 and TRBJ1-4 gives the full variable domain: GAGVSQSPRYKVAKRGQDVALRCDPISGHVSLFWYQQALGQGPEFLTYFQNEAQLDKSGLPSDRFFAERPEGSVSTLKIQRTQQEDSAVYLCASSLTGQGEKLFFGSGTQLSVL.

A few counts support this clone. The V gene is TRBV7-3, the J gene TRBJ1-6, with 9 bases matching TRBD1. The CDR3 runs 18 residues. Germline values: CDR1 SGHTA, CDR2 FQGTGA. V trimming: 8 bases; J trimming: 7 bases; junction bases outside the gene matches: 18. The CDR3 region has the DNA TGTGCCAGCGCCCGTTACCAACAGGGGGCCGGCCTCAATTCACCCCTCCACTTT. Protein: CASARYQQGAGLNSPLHF.

The chain combines TRBV19 with TRBJ2-4; 9 positions match TRBD2. The CDR3 consists of 17 residues. V dropped 3 bases and J dropped 0; count of bases not matched to a gene: 6. CDR1 is LNHDA, CDR2 SQIVND, per germline (reference sequence). CDR3 sequence reads: CASSISKLAGAKNIQYF. DNA of the CDR3: TGTGCCAGTAGTATCTCAAAACTAGCGGGAGCCAAAAACATTCAGTACTTC. The whole variable domain, filled in from reference TRBV19 and TRBJ2-4, reads DGGITQSPKYLFRKEGQNVTLSCEQNLNHDAMYWYRQDPGQGLRLIYYSQIVNDFQKGDIAEGYSVSREKKESFPLTVTSAQKNPTAFYLCASSISKLAGAKNIQYFGAGTRLSVL.

The chain uses TRBV3-1 (or the pseudogene TRBV3-2) and TRBJ2-7, with a possible D match to TRBD2 (6 bases). The V end was cut by 6 bases, the J end by 2 bases, with 14 bases between. The CDR3 consists of 14 residues. Germline CDR1 LGHDT, CDR2 YNNKEL (reference sequence). The CDR3 region is CASRRRERAYEQYF. CDR3 bases: TGTGCCAGCAGGAGACGGGAGAGGGCCTACGAGCAGTACTTC.

This chain uses TRBV29-1 with TRBJ2-7; D perhaps matches TRBD1 (6 bases). V gave up 0 bases and J gave up 9 bases, with 9 bases separating them. This CDR3 is built from 11 residues. Germline V gene lookup returns CDR1 SQVTM and CDR2 ANQGSEA. CDR3 nucleotide sequence: TGCAGCGTTGAAGACAGGGGCGGGCAGTACTTC. As protein: CSVEDRGGQYF.

This clone was observed a handful of times. The chain has TRBV9 and TRBJ2-1; 7 positions match TRBD1. This CDR3 region has 17 residues. The V and J ends lost 0 bases and 0 bases, in that order; junction bases with no gene match: 6. Germline loops: CDR1 SGDLS, CDR2 YYNGEE. The CDR3 loop reads CASSVAQGLSSYNEQFF. CDR3 nucleotides: TGTGCCAGCAGCGTAGCACAGGGGCTAAGCTCCTACAATGAGCAGTTCTTC.

The chain couples TRBV7-9 to TRBJ2-1; maybe TRBD1 (5 bases). There are 14 residues in the CDR3. Trimming shortened V by 6 bases and J by 5 bases, and 14 bases separated the two germline ends. CDR1 SEHNR and CDR2 FQNEAQ come from the germline V gene (reference sequence). In nucleotides, the CDR3 is TGTGCCAGCAGTTTAAATAGGGGAAACAATGAGCAGTTCTTC. Protein: CASSLNRGNNEQFF.

J is TRBJ1-1 and V is TRBV3-1 (or the pseudogene TRBV3-2); D unclear. This CDR3 region has 14 residues. Germline V gene lookup returns CDR1 LGHDT and CDR2 YNNKEL (reference sequence). Between the trimmed V and J ends, which lost 0 bases and 5 bases, there was a span of 10 bases. CDR3 loop: CASSQDYLGTEAFF. Here the CDR3 DNA reads TGTGCCAGCAGCCAAGATTACCTCGGGACTGAAGCTTTCTTT.

The chain combines TRBV7-2 with TRBJ1-1; 8 bases match TRBD1. Germline CDR1 and CDR2: SGHTA and FQGNSA. J lost 4 bases, V lost 2 bases, and 6 bases had no gene match. The CDR3 is 15 residues long. CDR3 coding DNA: TGTGCCAGCAGCTTACAACTAGGACAGGGCACTGAAGCTTTCTTT. The encoded protein is CASSLQLGQGTEAFF.